The clone carrying this T cell receptor (beta chain) came up once. This sample is part of a study of blood T cell repertoires in COVID-19. The overall study: PBMCs, B-cell-depleted T cells, or T cells were the source of the cDNA or gDNA that made up the material.

Generated by immunoSEQ multiplex PCR, the TCRdb table keeps only in-frame clones and is missing some. Here the sample spans about 320,000 clones, around 85% being singletons. Participants in the exposed group had met a COVID-19 case in the 2 weeks before joining the study. Trimming pared 5 bases from V and 2 bases from J, leaving 13 bases between. This CDR3 region has 15 residues. CDR1 and CDR2 from the germline V gene are SEHNR and FQNEAQ (reference sequence). This clonotype was sampled from a woman under 40 who had been exposed to COVID-19. V usage is TRBV7-9 and J usage is TRBJ2-1; D unresolved. Specimen: PBMCs or T cells enriched from blood (not recorded which). The CDR3 loop reads CASSALGGTYNEQFF. In DNA, the CDR3 is TGTGCCAGCAGCGCTCTTGGCGGAACCTACAATGAGCAGTTCTTC.